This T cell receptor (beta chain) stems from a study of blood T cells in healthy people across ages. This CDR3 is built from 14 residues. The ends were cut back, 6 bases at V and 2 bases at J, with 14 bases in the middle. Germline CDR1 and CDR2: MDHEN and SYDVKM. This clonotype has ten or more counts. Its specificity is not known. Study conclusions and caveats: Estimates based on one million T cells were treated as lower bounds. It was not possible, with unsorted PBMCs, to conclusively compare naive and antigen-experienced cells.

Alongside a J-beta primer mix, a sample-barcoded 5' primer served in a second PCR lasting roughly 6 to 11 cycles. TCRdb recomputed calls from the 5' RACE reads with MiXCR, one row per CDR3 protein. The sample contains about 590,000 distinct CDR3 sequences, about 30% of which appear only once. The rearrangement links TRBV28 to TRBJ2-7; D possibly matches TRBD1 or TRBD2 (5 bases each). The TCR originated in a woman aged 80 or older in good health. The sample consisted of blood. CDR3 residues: CASSPVGVTYEQYF. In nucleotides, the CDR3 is TGTGCCAGCAGCCCGGTGGGGGTTACCTACGAGCAGTACTTC.